These T cell receptor beta chains were read from a single sample in a study of radiotherapy plus CTLA-4 blockade in lung cancer. TCRdb's copy holds only in-frame clones and misses some; the assay was immunoSEQ multiplex PCR. There are fewer than 100,000 clones in the sample; more than 60% occur only once, and roughly 23% lies in the top ten. The sequenced sample was peripheral blood, obtained from a patient treated with radiotherapy plus ipilimumab. The receptors shown here come from a human donor with non-small cell lung cancer whose response to radiotherapy plus ipilimumab could not be evaluated. Some clones in this sample may be carry-over from other donors' samples. The CDR3 runs from the conserved cysteine through the conserved F or W. Each record gives: J gene, V gene, clone size, CDR3 length, D gene, CDR3 protein, CDR3 DNA. The D gene is left open where the match is weak. The size field is filled for only some rows; it gives once, few, many or a size class.

J gene: TRBJ2-4; V gene: TRBV7-2; clone size: once; CDR3 length: 13; D gene: -; CDR3 protein: CASSLDGVGIQYF; CDR3 DNA: TGTGCCAGCAGCTTAGACGGGGTGGGCATTCAGTACTTC
J gene: TRBJ1-2; V gene: TRBV9; clone size: -; CDR3 length: 17; D gene: TRBD1; CDR3 protein: CASSVESYSGTGRGYTF; CDR3 DNA: TGTGCCAGCAGCGTAGAAAGCTATTCCGGGACAGGGAGGGGCTACACCTTC
J gene: TRBJ1-2; V gene: TRBV6-5; clone size: -; CDR3 length: 13; D gene: -; CDR3 protein: CASRNTGSQGYTF; CDR3 DNA: TGTGCCAGCAGAAATACAGGGTCACAAGGCTACACCTTC
J gene: TRBJ1-2; V gene: TRBV7-8; clone size: once; CDR3 length: 15; D gene: TRBD1; CDR3 protein: CASSSHAQGAGGYTF; CDR3 DNA: TGTGCCAGCAGCTCCCATGCACAGGGGGCGGGTGGCTACACCTTC
J gene: TRBJ2-7; V gene: TRBV9; clone size: -; CDR3 length: 15; D gene: TRBD1; CDR3 protein: CASSVAGDRMYEQYF; CDR3 DNA: TGTGCCAGCAGCGTAGCGGGGGACAGGATGTACGAGCAGTACTTC
J gene: TRBJ2-5; V gene: TRBV7-9; clone size: few; CDR3 length: 14; D gene: TRBD1; CDR3 protein: CASSRDRYQETQYF; CDR3 DNA: TGTGCCAGCAGCCGGGACAGATACCAAGAGACCCAGTACTTC
J gene: TRBJ1-6; V gene: TRBV19; clone size: -; CDR3 length: 16; D gene: -; CDR3 protein: CASKIGDLVRNSPLHF; CDR3 DNA: TGTGCCAGTAAGATCGGAGATCTTGTGCGAAATTCACCCCTCCACTTT
J gene: TRBJ2-5; V gene: TRBV5-6; clone size: -; CDR3 length: 14; D gene: -; CDR3 protein: CASSLLREEETQYF; CDR3 DNA: TGTGCCAGCAGCTTGTTAAGGGAGGAAGAGACCCAGTACTTC
J gene: TRBJ1-1; V gene: TRBV18; clone size: -; CDR3 length: 17; D gene: -; CDR3 protein: CASSPSLASVSNTEAFF; CDR3 DNA: TGTGCCAGCTCACCCTCCCTGGCCAGTGTTAGCAACACTGAAGCTTTCTTT
J gene: TRBJ2-5; V gene: TRBV6-5; clone size: -; CDR3 length: 16; D gene: TRBD2; CDR3 protein: CASSYRLAGAQETQYF; CDR3 DNA: TGTGCCAGCAGTTACCGACTAGCGGGGGCCCAAGAGACCCAGTACTTC
J gene: TRBJ1-4; V gene: TRBV2; clone size: -; CDR3 length: 12; D gene: -; CDR3 protein: CASSPGLEKLFF; CDR3 DNA: TGTGCCAGCAGCCCGGGACTCGAAAAACTGTTTTTT
J gene: TRBJ2-2; V gene: TRBV28; clone size: -; CDR3 length: 16; D gene: TRBD2; CDR3 protein: CASGYSGGAVTGELFF; CDR3 DNA: TGTGCCAGCGGATATAGCGGGGGGGCGGTCACCGGGGAGCTGTTTTTT
J gene: TRBJ1-1; V gene: TRBV7-2; clone size: -; CDR3 length: 15; D gene: -; CDR3 protein: CASRTRHGWDTEAFF; CDR3 DNA: TGTGCCAGCAGAACTCGACACGGTTGGGACACTGAAGCTTTCTTT
J gene: TRBJ1-2; V gene: TRBV10-3; clone size: -; CDR3 length: 14; D gene: TRBD1; CDR3 protein: CAIRGQEPFYGYTF; CDR3 DNA: TGTGCCATCCGCGGACAGGAACCTTTCTATGGCTACACCTTC
J gene: TRBJ1-2; V gene: TRBV6-1; clone size: -; CDR3 length: 15; D gene: TRBD1; CDR3 protein: CASSSKTGRGNGYTF; CDR3 DNA: TGTGCCAGCAGTTCCAAGACAGGGAGAGGGAATGGCTACACCTTC
J gene: TRBJ2-3; V gene: TRBV5-6; clone size: many; CDR3 length: 15; D gene: -; CDR3 protein: CASSFWTAGKDTQYF; CDR3 DNA: TGTGCCAGCAGCTTTTGGACAGCTGGAAAAGATACGCAGTATTTT
J gene: TRBJ1-1; V gene: TRBV7-7; clone size: -; CDR3 length: 14; D gene: -; CDR3 protein: CASSLGPGNTEAFF; CDR3 DNA: TGTGCTAGCAGCTTAGGTCCAGGAAACACTGAAGCTTTCTTT
J gene: TRBJ1-1; V gene: TRBV5-1; clone size: -; CDR3 length: 17; D gene: -; CDR3 protein: CASSGKDSFLLNTEAFF; CDR3 DNA: TGCGCCAGCAGCGGAAAGGACAGTTTCCTTTTGAACACTGAAGCTTTCTTT
J gene: TRBJ2-5; V gene: TRBV5-1; clone size: -; CDR3 length: 14; D gene: -; CDR3 protein: CASSLVPGKETQYF; CDR3 DNA: TGCGCCAGCAGCTTGGTCCCAGGGAAGGAGACCCAGTACTTC
J gene: TRBJ1-5; V gene: TRBV7-6; clone size: -; CDR3 length: 16; D gene: TRBD1; CDR3 protein: CASSLGQGNSNQPQHF; CDR3 DNA: TGTGCCAGCAGCTTAGGACAGGGGAATAGCAATCAGCCCCAGCATTTT
J gene: TRBJ1-2; V gene: TRBV5-1; clone size: once; CDR3 length: 14; D gene: -; CDR3 protein: CASSGGQFNYGYTF; CDR3 DNA: TGCGCCAGCAGCGGCGGACAGTTTAACTATGGTTACACCTTC
J gene: TRBJ2-7; V gene: TRBV7-2; clone size: once; CDR3 length: 14; D gene: -; CDR3 protein: CASRSDLTTGEQYF; CDR3 DNA: TGTGCCAGCAGATCGGACTTGACAACGGGGGAGCAGTACTTC
J gene: TRBJ1-3; V gene: TRBV5-1; clone size: -; CDR3 length: 15; D gene: TRBD1; CDR3 protein: CASSSGQGRGNTIYF; CDR3 DNA: TGCGCCAGCAGCAGCGGACAGGGGAGAGGAAACACCATATATTTT
J gene: TRBJ1-5; V gene: TRBV18; clone size: once; CDR3 length: 15; D gene: -; CDR3 protein: CASSSLGDGNQPQHF; CDR3 DNA: TGTGCCAGCTCCTCGTTAGGGGATGGTAATCAGCCCCAGCATTTT
J gene: TRBJ2-7; V gene: TRBV28; clone size: -; CDR3 length: 15; D gene: -; CDR3 protein: CASKIEGPSSYEQYF; CDR3 DNA: TGTGCCAGCAAAATTGAGGGTCCGAGCTCCTACGAGCAGTACTTC
J gene: TRBJ1-3; V gene: TRBV5-1; clone size: few; CDR3 length: 15; D gene: TRBD1; CDR3 protein: CASSWGTGSGNTIYF; CDR3 DNA: TGCGCCAGCAGCTGGGGGACAGGTAGCGGAAACACCATATATTTT
J gene: TRBJ1-4; V gene: TRBV5-4; clone size: -; CDR3 length: 15; D gene: TRBD1; CDR3 protein: CASSQAGTAPEKLFF; CDR3 DNA: TGTGCCAGCAGCCAAGCCGGGACAGCACCTGAAAAACTGTTTTTT
J gene: TRBJ2-7; V gene: TRBV5-5; clone size: -; CDR3 length: 16; D gene: -; CDR3 protein: CASSLYSRGAALEQYF; CDR3 DNA: TGTGCCAGCAGCTTGTATTCACGGGGGGCAGCTCTCGAGCAGTACTTC
J gene: TRBJ2-6; V gene: TRBV19; clone size: -; CDR3 length: 16; D gene: -; CDR3 protein: CASSPAGYSGANVLTF; CDR3 DNA: TGTGCCAGTAGCCCCGCAGGCTACTCTGGGGCCAACGTCCTGACTTTC
J gene: TRBJ1-2; V gene: TRBV2; clone size: -; CDR3 length: 13; D gene: -; CDR3 protein: CASRVEGNYGYTF; CDR3 DNA: TGTGCCAGCAGGGTAGAGGGCAACTATGGCTACACCTTC
J gene: TRBJ1-5; V gene: TRBV28; clone size: many; CDR3 length: 12; D gene: -; CDR3 protein: CASSSRSFLKHF; CDR3 DNA: TGTGCCAGCAGTTCCCGGTCGTTTCTAAAGCATTTT
J gene: TRBJ1-6; V gene: TRBV7-9; clone size: -; CDR3 length: 15; D gene: TRBD1; CDR3 protein: CASSLTGTGWPTLHF; CDR3 DNA: TGTGCCAGCAGCTTAACCGGGACAGGGTGGCCGACCCTCCACTTT
J gene: TRBJ2-1; V gene: TRBV11-2; clone size: few; CDR3 length: 15; D gene: TRBD2; CDR3 protein: CASSLESGGYNEQFF; CDR3 DNA: TGTGCCAGCAGCTTAGAGAGCGGGGGCTACAATGAGCAGTTCTTC
J gene: TRBJ1-1; V gene: TRBV6-6; clone size: few; CDR3 length: 13; D gene: TRBD1; CDR3 protein: CASTYRGNTEAFF; CDR3 DNA: TGTGCCAGCACCTACAGGGGGAACACTGAAGCTTTCTTT
J gene: TRBJ2-1; V gene: TRBV4-1; clone size: -; CDR3 length: 12; D gene: -; CDR3 protein: CASSQDAYEQFF; CDR3 DNA: TGCGCCAGCAGCCAAGATGCGTATGAGCAGTTCTTC
J gene: TRBJ2-2; V gene: TRBV4-2; clone size: -; CDR3 length: 15; D gene: TRBD2; CDR3 protein: CASSPGTTNTGELFF; CDR3 DNA: TGTGCCAGCAGCCCGGGGACTACGAACACCGGGGAGCTGTTTTTT
J gene: TRBJ2-1; V gene: TRBV29-1; clone size: -; CDR3 length: 14; D gene: -; CDR3 protein: CSGQQTNSYNEQFF; CDR3 DNA: TGCAGCGGCCAACAGACCAACTCCTACAATGAGCAGTTCTTC
J gene: TRBJ2-6; V gene: TRBV7-2; clone size: once; CDR3 length: 17; D gene: -; CDR3 protein: CASSSRTATSGANVLTF; CDR3 DNA: TGTGCCAGCAGCTCCCGGACTGCTACCTCTGGGGCCAACGTCCTGACTTTC
J gene: TRBJ2-5; V gene: TRBV6-1; clone size: -; CDR3 length: 17; D gene: -; CDR3 protein: CASSEFSASQGGETQYF; CDR3 DNA: TGTGCCAGCAGTGAATTCTCGGCTAGTCAAGGAGGAGAGACCCAGTACTTC
J gene: TRBJ1-4; V gene: TRBV15; clone size: -; CDR3 length: 14; D gene: TRBD1; CDR3 protein: CATSRDRGREKLFF; CDR3 DNA: TGTGCCACCAGCAGAGACAGGGGGCGTGAAAAACTGTTTTTT
J gene: TRBJ1-2; V gene: TRBV28; clone size: few; CDR3 length: 17; D gene: TRBD1; CDR3 protein: CASSPLWDRVTVDGYTF; CDR3 DNA: TGTGCCAGCAGTCCTCTTTGGGACAGGGTCACTGTGGATGGCTACACCTTC
J gene: TRBJ1-4; V gene: TRBV28; clone size: once; CDR3 length: 13; D gene: -; CDR3 protein: CASGEGFNEKLFF; CDR3 DNA: TGTGCCAGCGGGGAGGGGTTTAATGAAAAACTGTTTTTT
J gene: TRBJ1-6; V gene: TRBV28; clone size: few; CDR3 length: 14; D gene: TRBD1; CDR3 protein: CASSLGQGVGPLHF; CDR3 DNA: TGTGCCAGCAGTTTAGGGCAGGGGGTAGGGCCCCTCCACTTT
J gene: TRBJ1-1; V gene: TRBV14; clone size: -; CDR3 length: 13; D gene: -; CDR3 protein: CASSQHLNTEAFF; CDR3 DNA: TGTGCCAGCAGCCAACACTTGAACACTGAAGCTTTCTTT
J gene: TRBJ1-1; V gene: TRBV30; clone size: -; CDR3 length: 13; D gene: -; CDR3 protein: CAWSQRGPLEAFF; CDR3 DNA: TGTGCCTGGAGCCAGCGGGGCCCTCTTGAAGCTTTCTTT
J gene: TRBJ2-6; V gene: TRBV11-3; clone size: -; CDR3 length: 18; D gene: TRBD1; CDR3 protein: CASSSYRDRDSGANVLTF; CDR3 DNA: TGTGCCAGCAGCTCATACCGGGACAGGGACTCTGGGGCCAACGTCCTGACTTTC
J gene: TRBJ1-1; V gene: TRBV4-3; clone size: once; CDR3 length: 15; D gene: TRBD1; CDR3 protein: CASSQDLSGGTEAFF; CDR3 DNA: TGCGCCAGCAGCCAAGATCTGTCAGGGGGCACTGAAGCTTTCTTT
J gene: TRBJ1-5; V gene: TRBV16; clone size: -; CDR3 length: 15; D gene: -; CDR3 protein: CASSQGGYSNQPQHF; CDR3 DNA: TGTGCCAGCAGCCAAGGGGGCTATAGCAATCAGCCCCAGCATTTT
J gene: TRBJ1-1; V gene: TRBV6-5; clone size: -; CDR3 length: 12; D gene: -; CDR3 protein: CASSSVGRRAFF; CDR3 DNA: TGTGCCAGCAGTTCCGTAGGAAGGAGGGCTTTCTTT
J gene: TRBJ1-6; V gene: TRBV11-1; clone size: -; CDR3 length: 17; D gene: TRBD1; CDR3 protein: CASSLGRWDRAEGPLHF; CDR3 DNA: TGTGCCAGCAGCTTAGGCCGTTGGGACAGGGCCGAAGGGCCCCTCCACTTT
J gene: TRBJ2-7; V gene: TRBV6-5; clone size: once; CDR3 length: 12; D gene: -; CDR3 protein: CASSYLEYEQYF; CDR3 DNA: TGTGCCAGCAGTTACCTCGAGTACGAGCAGTACTTC
J gene: TRBJ2-1; V gene: TRBV9; clone size: -; CDR3 length: 15; D gene: TRBD1; CDR3 protein: CASNSGTGFHNEQFF; CDR3 DNA: TGTGCCAGCAACTCCGGGACAGGGTTTCACAATGAGCAGTTCTTC